This is a list of T cell receptor beta chains from one sample in a study of T cells in localized non-small cell lung cancer. TCRdb's table, derived via immunoSEQ multiplex PCR, lists solely in-frame clones and lacks some. The profile shows approximately 1,500 clones, roughly 27% of them singletons. The sample in question was normal lung tissue next to the tumor, obtained before any cancer treatment. Source of these receptors: a man between 40 and 75 years old with stage II squamous cell lung carcinoma. CDR3s include the opening cysteine and the closing phenylalanine or tryptophan. The order of the fields is V gene, D gene, CDR3 length, J gene, clone size, CDR3 protein, CDR3 DNA. The D gene is left open where the match is weak. Clone size is stated in some rows and not others, as once, few, many or a class when expanded.

v_gene: TRBV28; d_gene: -; len: 14; j_gene: TRBJ2-7; abundance: few; CDR3aa: CASSTLRASYEQYF; CDR3nt: TGTGCCAGCAGCACCTTAAGGGCCTCCTACGAGCAGTACTTC
v_gene: TRBV19; d_gene: -; len: 16; j_gene: TRBJ1-6; abundance: -; CDR3aa: CASSMTGTIWGSPLHF; CDR3nt: TGTGCCAGTAGTATGACGGGGACCATCTGGGGATCACCCCTCCACTTT
v_gene: TRBV30; d_gene: TRBD1; len: 14; j_gene: TRBJ1-2; abundance: -; CDR3aa: CAWSVGTDPYGYTF; CDR3nt: TGTGCCTGGAGTGTCGGGACAGACCCCTATGGCTACACCTTC
v_gene: TRBV28; d_gene: -; len: 12; j_gene: TRBJ1-2; abundance: -; CDR3aa: CASSFQSSGYTF; CDR3nt: TGTGCCAGCAGCTTTCAGAGCTCTGGCTACACCTTC
v_gene: TRBV6-8; d_gene: -; len: 15; j_gene: TRBJ1-1; abundance: -; CDR3aa: CASSSPGEAVAEAFF; CDR3nt: TGTGCCAGCAGTTCCCCGGGGGAGGCTGTCGCTGAAGCTTTCTTT
v_gene: TRBV19; d_gene: -; len: 13; j_gene: TRBJ2-3; abundance: few; CDR3aa: CASRGPLTDTQYF; CDR3nt: TGTGCCAGTAGGGGGCCACTGACAGATACGCAGTATTTT
v_gene: TRBV11-3; d_gene: TRBD1; len: 15; j_gene: TRBJ2-3; abundance: -; CDR3aa: CASSTDRASGDTQYF; CDR3nt: TGTGCCAGCAGCACAGACAGGGCTTCGGGAGATACGCAGTATTTT
v_gene: TRBV14; d_gene: -; len: 15; j_gene: TRBJ1-1; abundance: few; CDR3aa: CASSQVLGVNTEAFF; CDR3nt: TGTGCCAGCAGCCAAGTCCTCGGGGTGAACACTGAAGCTTTCTTT
v_gene: TRBV18; d_gene: TRBD2; len: 16; j_gene: TRBJ2-1; abundance: -; CDR3aa: CASSPNNGLAGVEQFF; CDR3nt: TGTGCCAGCTCACCAAATAACGGACTAGCGGGCGTTGAGCAGTTCTTC
v_gene: TRBV6-8; d_gene: -; len: 14; j_gene: TRBJ2-2; abundance: few; CDR3aa: CASSYGRNTGELFF; CDR3nt: TGTGCCAGCAGTTACGGACGGAACACCGGGGAGCTGTTTTTT